This T cell receptor beta chain was sequenced for a study of cytomegalovirus exposure and HLA in healthy donors. PCR used 60 Vbeta primers and 13 Jbeta primers. Sequenced by immunoSEQ multiplex PCR; TCRdb stores in-frame clones only, minus some. The sample records roughly 150,000 clones, roughly 80% being singletons. Details on this clone: Antigen specificity is unknown.

Study-level findings and limits: Rarity held for most TCR sequences, but there were some public TCRs that occurred in many donors. Analysis was carried out at a later point, and it linked a missense DCLRE1C variant to TCR beta V- and J-gene trimming. Among CMV-associated TCR beta chains, most appeared HLA-restricted in a later analysis. An ancestry cluster, one associated with Asian ancestry, reportedly showed fewer N-insertions than the approximately 720-donor mean in a later analysis.

The CDR3 is 14 residues long. J was trimmed by 4 bases and V by 6 bases; bases with no gene match: 5. The V gene's germline CDR1 is MGHRA and CDR2 YSYEKL. The chain has TRBV4-1 and TRBJ1-5; 8 bases are shared with TRBD1. The sample consisted of PBMCs. This sequence originates from a woman in her fifties or sixties in good health and CMV-seropositive. The CDR3 loop is CASSSDRENQPQHF. CDR3 sequence (DNA): TGCGCCAGCAGTTCGGACAGGGAGAATCAGCCCCAGCATTTT.